The rows below give T cell receptor beta chains drawn from one sample of a study of blood T cells in healthy people across ages. TCRdb reprocessed the 5' RACE reads with MiXCR, giving one entry per CDR3 protein. The data contain around 1,000,000 distinct CDR3 sequences, more than 30% of them singletons. The sequenced sample consisted of blood. The receptor set was obtained from a man between 18 and 35 years old in good health. CDR3s include the opening cysteine and the closing phenylalanine or tryptophan. Each record gives: D gene, CDR3 length, V gene, J gene, CDR3 protein. The D gene is left open where the match is weak.

TRBD2	16	TRBV7-2	TRBJ2-3	CASSRLAGGLTDTQYF
-	15	TRBV19	TRBJ1-5	CASSMGQIRNQPQHF
-	23	TRBV4-2	TRBJ2-3	CASSQWATPGLSRETISTDTQYF
TRBD2	16	TRBV9	TRBJ2-7	CASSLEGRGGYNEQYF
-	13	TRBV20-1	TRBJ2-5	CSAQGGMQETQYF
-	14	TRBV7-2	TRBJ2-1	CASSLAQVTVEQFF
-	12	TRBV7-9	TRBJ1-1	CASNQGTTEAFF
-	13	TRBV12-3/TRBV12-4	TRBJ2-7	CASGTSSYNEQYF
-	11	TRBV28	TRBJ1-1	CASSPVSEAFF
TRBD1	15	TRBV6-5	TRBJ1-2	CASSYSRTGGYGYTF
-	13	TRBV7-7	TRBJ2-5	CASSPDAAETQYF
TRBD2	18	TRBV12-3/TRBV12-4	TRBJ2-1	CASSFRPSGGAWYNEQFF
-	14	TRBV29-1	TRBJ1-1	CSVPSYGKNTEAFF
-	16	TRBV11-1	TRBJ2-2	CASSLRYGLNTGELFF
-	14	TRBV12-3/TRBV12-4	TRBJ2-3	CASSFGGLADTQYF
-	17	TRBV10-3	TRBJ2-4	CAISDRGGELAKNIQYF
TRBD1	13	TRBV2	TRBJ1-1	CASPGQGNTEAFF
TRBD1	15	TRBV5-1	TRBJ2-7	CASSWAGTGSYEQYF
TRBD1	15	TRBV12-3/TRBV12-4	TRBJ1-1	CASRRQGAGNTEAFF
-	16	TRBV7-2	TRBJ1-4	CASSPLGGAYNEKLFF
-	13	TRBV3-1	TRBJ1-2	CASSPGQPSGYTF
-	14	TRBV2	TRBJ1-1	CASSELTLNTEAFF
-	14	TRBV20-1	TRBJ1-2	CSARDRGTLYGYTF
TRBD1	14	TRBV20-1	TRBJ1-1	CSARLGQGETEAFF
-	17	TRBV6-5	TRBJ1-6	CASSSDVPRSYNSPLHF
-	13	TRBV6-6	TRBJ2-7	CASSSGILPEQYF
-	11	TRBV2	-	CASSKLNEQYF
-	14	TRBV19	TRBJ2-7	CASSRGGTSYEQYF
TRBD2	14	TRBV29-1	TRBJ2-1	CSVEDGGGRGEQFF
-	15	TRBV2	TRBJ1-5	CASSENGGRDQPQHF
TRBD1	14	TRBV6-2/TRBV6-3	TRBJ2-3	CASRSTGGEDTQYF
-	14	TRBV20-1	TRBJ2-7	CSALPGRGYNEQYF
TRBD1	16	TRBV12-3/TRBV12-4	TRBJ1-1	CASSHDRDYQNTEAFF
-	15	TRBV27	TRBJ2-7	CTSSWGGGRSYEQYF
TRBD2	15	TRBV18	TRBJ2-7	CASSPPRGAPYEQYF
TRBD1	16	TRBV9	TRBJ2-7	CASSKKQGESSYEQYF
-	13	TRBV7-2	TRBJ1-1	CASSLEGYSEAFF
-	16	TRBV28	TRBJ2-2	CACSLWGSSNTGELFF
-	13	TRBV4-3	-	CASSRGVTYEQYF
-	13	TRBV5-6	TRBJ1-2	CASSSFRGYGYTF
TRBD1	13	TRBV7-9	TRBJ2-1	CASNGQGFSEQFF
TRBD1	13	TRBV20-1	TRBJ1-1	CSARNDRERRAFF
TRBD2	15	TRBV6-6	-	CASSQLAGPYNEQYF
-	12	TRBV12-3/TRBV12-4	TRBJ1-2	CASSLDGSGYTF
-	15	TRBV7-8	TRBJ2-3	CASSLVGATTDTQYF
TRBD1	14	TRBV10-3	TRBJ2-5	CATGPQGSQETQYF
-	13	TRBV7-2	TRBJ2-1	CASSFPLVYEQFF